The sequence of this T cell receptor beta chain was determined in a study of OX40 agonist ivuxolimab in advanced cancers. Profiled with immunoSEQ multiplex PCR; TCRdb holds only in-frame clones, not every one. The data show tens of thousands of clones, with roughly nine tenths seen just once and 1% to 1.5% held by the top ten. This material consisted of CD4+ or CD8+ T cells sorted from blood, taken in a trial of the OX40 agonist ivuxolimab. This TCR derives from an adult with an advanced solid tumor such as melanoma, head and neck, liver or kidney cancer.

CDR3 sequence: CASSVGVGRGPGAFF. CDR3 nucleotide sequence: TGTGCCAGCAGCGTGGGGGTGGGGAGGGGCCCTGGAGCTTTCTTT. This chain joins TRBV9 and TRBJ1-1; tentative D call: TRBD1 (5 bases). Looked up from germline, CDR1 is SGDLS and CDR2 is YYNGEE. V lost 2 bases to trimming and J lost 10 bases, with 21 bases between them. This CDR3 comprises 15 residues.